This paragraph covers one T cell receptor beta chain sequence. As yet, its antigen is unknown. One end of the junction varies from germline; a read error may be responsible. The CDR3 extends over 14 amino acids. The data originate from a study of blood T cells in healthy people across ages. Points from the study as a whole: Fewer expanded clones and more diversity marked long-lived versus aged donors.

Alongside a J-beta primer mix, a sample-barcoded 5' primer served in a second PCR lasting roughly 6 to 11 cycles. One entry per CDR3 protein, called by TCRdb with MiXCR from the 5' RACE reads. The table has about 640,000 distinct CDR3 sequences, about 54% seen once. Samples each had at least 6 micrograms of total RNA extracted. This chain uses TRBV12-3 or TRBV12-4 with TRBJ2-1; 9 bases match TRBD1. The source of this sequence is a man aged 60-69 years in good health. The sequenced sample consisted of blood. The CDR3 nucleotides read TGTGCCGGCAGGGGGACAGGGACCACCTACGAGCAGTTCTTC. This gives the protein CAGRGTGTTYEQFF.